Listed below are T cell receptor beta chains from one sample, sequenced in a study of neurological immune-mediated disorders. Each CDR3 protein gets one entry after TCRdb re-called the 5' RACE reads with MiXCR. The sample contains around 67,000 distinct CDR3 sequences, around 5.2% of which appear only once. The sequencing input was PBMCs. These receptor sequences come from a young man with multiple sclerosis. The CDR3 runs from the conserved cysteine through the conserved F or W. Fields, in order: V gene, D gene, CDR3 length, J gene, CDR3 protein. The D gene is left open where the match is weak.

v_gene: TRBV7-2
d_gene: TRBD1
len: 16
j_gene: TRBJ1-5
CDR3aa: CASSSPLTGVNQPQHF

v_gene: TRBV20-1
d_gene: TRBD1
len: 14
j_gene: TRBJ1-4
CDR3aa: CSAMSGQGDEKLFF

v_gene: TRBV5-6
d_gene: -
len: 12
j_gene: TRBJ2-1
CDR3aa: CASSLVVNEQFF

v_gene: TRBV5-1
d_gene: TRBD1
len: 14
j_gene: TRBJ2-7
CDR3aa: CASSPRDRLYEQYF

v_gene: TRBV7-3
d_gene: -
len: 14
j_gene: TRBJ2-2
CDR3aa: CASSAQSSTGELFF

v_gene: TRBV20-1
d_gene: -
len: 13
j_gene: TRBJ1-1
CDR3aa: CSASLGWDTEAFF

v_gene: TRBV7-3
d_gene: -
len: 13
j_gene: TRBJ1-1
CDR3aa: CASSKGQNTEAFF

v_gene: TRBV5-1
d_gene: -
len: 17
j_gene: TRBJ1-6
CDR3aa: CSSSLEPGTQNNSPLHF

v_gene: TRBV20-1
d_gene: TRBD1
len: 13
j_gene: TRBJ1-4
CDR3aa: CSALGGTGGKLFF

v_gene: TRBV20-1
d_gene: TRBD2
len: 18
j_gene: TRBJ2-1
CDR3aa: CSASGVPGVAGSYNEQFF

v_gene: TRBV12-3/TRBV12-4
d_gene: -
len: 14
j_gene: TRBJ1-2
CDR3aa: CASSPSESIYGYTF

v_gene: TRBV6-1
d_gene: -
len: 13
j_gene: TRBJ1-3
CDR3aa: CASDRNTGNTIYF

v_gene: TRBV6-6
d_gene: -
len: 12
j_gene: TRBJ2-7
CDR3aa: CASSSLNYEQYF

v_gene: TRBV29-1
d_gene: -
len: 14
j_gene: TRBJ1-2
CDR3aa: CSVEDSEANYGYTF

v_gene: TRBV6-1
d_gene: -
len: 15
j_gene: TRBJ2-7
CDR3aa: CASSEISRAAYEQYF

v_gene: TRBV5-8
d_gene: -
len: 17
j_gene: TRBJ2-2
CDR3aa: CASSLAPGLANTGELFF

v_gene: TRBV9
d_gene: -
len: 16
j_gene: TRBJ2-1
CDR3aa: CASSVVSGSSYNEQFF

v_gene: TRBV15
d_gene: -
len: 15
j_gene: TRBJ1-5
CDR3aa: CATSRDPGSNQPQHF

v_gene: TRBV19
d_gene: -
len: 14
j_gene: TRBJ1-5
CDR3aa: CASSMERSNQPQHF

v_gene: TRBV20-1
d_gene: TRBD2
len: 15
j_gene: TRBJ2-3
CDR3aa: CSAKPTSGGTDTQYF

v_gene: TRBV7-2
d_gene: TRBD1
len: 14
j_gene: TRBJ2-7
CDR3aa: CASSRDRVSYEQYF

v_gene: TRBV20-1
d_gene: -
len: 13
j_gene: TRBJ2-2
CDR3aa: CSARDLHPGELFF

v_gene: TRBV3-1
d_gene: TRBD2
len: 13
j_gene: TRBJ2-7
CDR3aa: CASSQGSSGGQYF

v_gene: TRBV30
d_gene: TRBD1
len: 14
j_gene: TRBJ2-1
CDR3aa: CAWDPGQGNNEQFF

v_gene: TRBV7-2
d_gene: TRBD1
len: 14
j_gene: TRBJ1-5
CDR3aa: CASSPRTGGMPQNF

v_gene: TRBV5-1
d_gene: TRBD2
len: 17
j_gene: TRBJ2-1
CDR3aa: CASSPEGKAGGYNEQFF

v_gene: TRBV10-3
d_gene: -
len: 12
j_gene: TRBJ1-1
CDR3aa: CAISGGDTEAFF

v_gene: TRBV9
d_gene: TRBD2
len: 16
j_gene: TRBJ2-3
CDR3aa: CASSLGTSGLADTQYF

v_gene: TRBV20-1
d_gene: TRBD2
len: 18
j_gene: TRBJ2-1
CDR3aa: CSARGRGGPSGRRGEQFF

v_gene: TRBV5-1
d_gene: TRBD2
len: 18
j_gene: TRBJ2-1
CDR3aa: CASIPGLAVPRSYNEQFF

v_gene: TRBV9
d_gene: -
len: 15
j_gene: TRBJ2-2
CDR3aa: CASRRGYSNTGELFF

v_gene: TRBV28
d_gene: TRBD2
len: 15
j_gene: TRBJ2-5
CDR3aa: CASSSLAGGRETQYF

v_gene: TRBV18
d_gene: -
len: 13
j_gene: TRBJ1-1
CDR3aa: CASSPHGAAEAFF

v_gene: TRBV9
d_gene: TRBD1
len: 17
j_gene: TRBJ2-2
CDR3aa: CASSVPRDRGNTGELFF

v_gene: TRBV12-3/TRBV12-4
d_gene: -
len: 10
j_gene: TRBJ1-1
CDR3aa: CASSRTEAFF

v_gene: TRBV12-5
d_gene: -
len: 16
j_gene: TRBJ2-3
CDR3aa: CASGPGRGAPEDTQYF

v_gene: TRBV5-1
d_gene: -
len: 14
j_gene: TRBJ1-2
CDR3aa: CASSLAGANYGYTF

v_gene: TRBV7-2
d_gene: -
len: 15
j_gene: TRBJ2-1
CDR3aa: CASSMGVLGYNEQFF

v_gene: TRBV11-2
d_gene: -
len: 15
j_gene: TRBJ2-1
CDR3aa: CASSLVAFGYNEQFF

v_gene: TRBV3-1
d_gene: -
len: 11
j_gene: TRBJ2-3
CDR3aa: CASSRQDTQYF

v_gene: TRBV18
d_gene: TRBD1
len: 13
j_gene: TRBJ2-7
CDR3aa: CASWGQGSYEQYF

v_gene: TRBV7-2
d_gene: TRBD1
len: 13
j_gene: TRBJ2-7
CDR3aa: CASSLDRGGEQYF

v_gene: TRBV5-5
d_gene: -
len: 15
j_gene: TRBJ1-3
CDR3aa: CASSLGPSSGNTIYF